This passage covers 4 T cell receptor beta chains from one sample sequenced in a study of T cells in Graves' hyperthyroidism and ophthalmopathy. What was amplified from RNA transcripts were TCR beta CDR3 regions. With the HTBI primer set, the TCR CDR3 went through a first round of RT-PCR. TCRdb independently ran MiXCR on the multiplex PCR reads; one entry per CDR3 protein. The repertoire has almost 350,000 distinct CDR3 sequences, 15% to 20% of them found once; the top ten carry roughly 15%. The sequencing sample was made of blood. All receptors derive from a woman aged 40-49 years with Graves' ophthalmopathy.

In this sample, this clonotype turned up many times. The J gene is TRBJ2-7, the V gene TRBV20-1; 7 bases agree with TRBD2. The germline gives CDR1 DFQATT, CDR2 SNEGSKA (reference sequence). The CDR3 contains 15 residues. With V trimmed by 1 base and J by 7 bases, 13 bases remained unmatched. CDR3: CSARVPTSPSGEQYF. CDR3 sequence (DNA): TGCAGTGCTAGAGTACCGACTAGCCCATCTGGGGAGCAGTACTTC.

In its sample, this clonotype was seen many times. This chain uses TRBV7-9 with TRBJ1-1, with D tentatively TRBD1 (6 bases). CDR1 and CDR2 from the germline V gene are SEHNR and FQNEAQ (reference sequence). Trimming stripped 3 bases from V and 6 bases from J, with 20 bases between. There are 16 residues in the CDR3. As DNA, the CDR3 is TGTGCCAGCAGCTTCCCCGCCAGGTGGGGGGCCGCTGAAGCTTTCTTT. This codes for CASSFPARWGAAEAFF.

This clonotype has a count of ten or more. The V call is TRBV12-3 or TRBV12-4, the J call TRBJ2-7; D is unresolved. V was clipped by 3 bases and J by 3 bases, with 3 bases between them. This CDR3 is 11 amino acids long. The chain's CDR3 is CASSFVYEQYF. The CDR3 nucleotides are TGTGCCAGCAGTTTTGTCTACGAGCAGTACTTC.

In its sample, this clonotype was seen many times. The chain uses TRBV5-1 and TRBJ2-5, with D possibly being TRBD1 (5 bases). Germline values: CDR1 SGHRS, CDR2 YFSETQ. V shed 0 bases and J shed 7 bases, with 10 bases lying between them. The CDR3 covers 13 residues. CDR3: CASSLDFQGTQYF. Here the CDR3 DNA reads TGCGCCAGCAGCTTGGACTTCCAGGGGACCCAGTACTTC.